This paragraph covers one TCR beta chain sequence. The target antigen is unknown. Here immunoSEQ multiplex PCR was the method, and the copy in TCRdb shows in-frame clones only, minus some. The table includes some 1 million clones, roughly 75% detected once. The data stem from a study of shared clonotypes between healthy human individuals. Study-level results: Four donors had roughly 5% of their naive CD4 clonotypes in common. Relative to clonotypes present in all four donors, those not shared had lower generation probabilities. Naive subsets, compared against memory subsets, generally had larger estimated richness values.

The source is a man between 18 and 35 years old in good health. Source material: memory CD4+ T cells sorted from blood. Subset: CD45RA-negative fraction.

The CDR3 is CASSYYGVAGDEQYF. The DNA of the CDR3 is TGTGCCAGCAGTTACTACGGGGTAGCGGGAGACGAGCAGTACTTC. The chain combines TRBV6-6 with TRBJ2-7, with 9 bases aligning to TRBD2. Losses at the gene ends were 1 base for V and 5 bases for J; bases not matched to a gene: 6. Germline V gene lookup returns CDR1 MNHNY and CDR2 SVGAGI (reference sequence). This CDR3 comprises 15 residues.